This entry describes one TCR beta chain. Its antigen is currently unknown. Regions amplified from RNA transcripts were the TCR beta CDR3 regions. A set of HTBI primers served as the primers for a first-round RT-PCR of the TCR CDR3. TCRdb redid the calling of the multiplex PCR reads with MiXCR, one entry per CDR3 protein. The sample has hundreds of thousands of distinct CDR3 sequences, roughly 17% seen once. The sample originates from a study of T cells in Graves' hyperthyroidism and ophthalmopathy. General study results and limits: Most thyroid-expanded clonotypes above 0.001 were also found in blood. Progression to ophthalmopathy was predicted a median of roughly 6.6 months early.

It was around 11 ml of fresh peripheral blood that supplied the PBMCs. The CDR3 extends over 14 amino acids. The ends lost 7 bases at V and 2 bases at J; junction bases unmatched: 7. The sequenced sample consisted of blood. This clonotype was obtained from a woman aged 18-30 years with Graves' hyperthyroidism. This chain connects TRBV12-3 or TRBV12-4 to TRBJ2-7; 8 bases fit TRBD2. CDR3 residues: CASTPGLGTYEQYF. DNA of the CDR3: TGTGCCAGCACCCCGGGACTAGGAACCTACGAGCAGTACTTC.